This entry describes one TCR beta chain. The antigen remains undetermined. This sample is drawn from a study of T cells after yellow fever vaccination. At the level of the study: In the case of low-cell-number fractions, SMART-Seq v4 Ultra Low Input was used for preparation. The study's findings and limits: Reappearance after the booster was observed for most primary-vaccination clones (roughly 97% CD4, over 70% CD8). The CD4 and CD8 compartments had a small share of their clonotypes in common. Although the secondary response was weaker, it peaked faster, at day 5 versus 15.

V shed 9 bases and J shed 0 bases, with 17 bases lying between them. The CDR3 length is 16 residues. The germline V gene encodes CDR1 SGHTA and CDR2 FQGNSA. TCRdb analysed the 5' RACE reads with MiXCR anew, one entry per CDR3 protein. Among 400,000 to 450,000 distinct CDR3 sequences listed, around 20% were seen once. The chain carries TRBV7-2 and TRBJ2-2, with a tentative D call TRBD2 (5 bases). Specimen: PBMCs, collected before the yellow fever booster vaccination. This TCR was recovered from a man between 18 and 29 years old who received the YFV17D yellow fever vaccine. CDR3 DNA: TGTGCCAGTTTCGGACCGGCTAGCCCGAACACCGGGGAGCTGTTTTTT. This codes for CASFGPASPNTGELFF.